Listed here is a single T cell receptor (beta chain). This clonotype was observed a few times. This receptor's antigen is unknown. Base qualities are not provided; no much larger clone lies one nucleotide away. This specimen comes from a study of T-cell reconstitution after alpha-beta-depleted transplantation in children (dated by TCRdb to 2015 to 2016). For the wider study: Using TCR repertoire profiling, the study quantitatively followed how T-cell immune reconstitution unfolded in children after TCRalphabeta/CD19-depleted allogeneic hematopoietic cell transplantation.

CDR1 is given as SQVTM and CDR2 as ANQGSEA, both from the germline V gene. V and J are trimmed by 3 bases and 4 bases, and the gene matches miss 7 bases of the junction. The CDR3, from cysteine to phenylalanine, totals 14 residues. CDR3 DNA is the only sequence kept; it has 42 bases, read in frame from the first base. Libraries were built with PCR. Instrument used: Illumina HiSeq 2500. TCR libraries were prepared with molecular barcoding, using unique molecular identifiers to normalize TCRbeta repertoire quantification. The public reads were reprocessed in TCRdb via fastp at Q25 and MiXCR, keeping in-frame beta chains. Each entry is one CDR3 protein sequence, shown with its most common DNA and genes. A total of a few hundred thousand distinct CDR3 sequences appear in this sample, 20% to 30% of them only once. Less than 40% of the sample belongs to the ten largest clones. The treatment or condition label, as the study defines it: allogeneic hematopoietic cell transplantation with graft depleted of TCRalphabeta T cells and CD19 B cells. The transplant recipients were children given TCRalphabeta/CD19-depleted allogeneic hematopoietic cell grafts.

What the study reported, not specific to this receptor: Over the following months the frequencies of hyperexpanded clones went down, and after one year T-cell counts and TCRbeta diversity were mostly credited to newly produced T cells. Apparently early alphabetaT-cell count recovery about two months after transplant reportedly relied on only several hundred rapidly expanded clones derived from non-depleted graft cells. In some patients, high TCRbeta diversity at day 60 was attributed to recipient T cells and intrathymic progenitors that had survived conditioning.

The rearranged segments are TRBV29-1 and TRBJ2-3, and 7 bases in between align with TRBD1. The sequencing here drew on PBMCs, taken before TCRalphabeta/CD19-depleted stem cell transplant. The TCR comes from a boy under two years old with Wiskott-Aldrich syndrome, due to receive a stem cell transplant. The DNA sequence is TGCAGCGTTGACCACAGGGGCAGGGCAGATACGCAGTATTTT. This codes for CSVDHRGRADTQYF.